This TCR beta chain was captured by sequencing in a study of blood T cell repertoires in COVID-19. The V gene's germline CDR1 is MDHEN and CDR2 SYDVKM. CDR3 length equals 12 residues. Between the trimmed V and J ends, which lost 5 bases and 4 bases, there was a span of 8 bases. Using immunoSEQ multiplex PCR, the repertoire was profiled, and TCRdb retains in-frame clones only, with some absent. The profile covers roughly 100,000 clones, with over 65% appearing a single time and 4% to 5.5% taken by the ten largest. The rearrangement uses TRBV28 and TRBJ2-5; D is possibly TRBD1 (6 bases). The source material was peripheral blood. This clonotype was sampled from a human donor in a cohort sampled during active COVID-19. The CDR3 loop reads CASSDRPETQYF. The CDR3 DNA sequence: TGTGCCAGCAGTGACAGGCCAGAGACCCAGTACTTC. Full variable domain (rest looked up from reference TRBV28 and TRBJ2-5): DVKVTQSSRYLVKRTGEKVFLECVQDMDHENMFWYRQDPGLGLRLIYFSYDVKMKEKGDIPEGYSVSREKKERFSLILESASTNQTSMYLCASSDRPETQYFGPGTRLLVL.